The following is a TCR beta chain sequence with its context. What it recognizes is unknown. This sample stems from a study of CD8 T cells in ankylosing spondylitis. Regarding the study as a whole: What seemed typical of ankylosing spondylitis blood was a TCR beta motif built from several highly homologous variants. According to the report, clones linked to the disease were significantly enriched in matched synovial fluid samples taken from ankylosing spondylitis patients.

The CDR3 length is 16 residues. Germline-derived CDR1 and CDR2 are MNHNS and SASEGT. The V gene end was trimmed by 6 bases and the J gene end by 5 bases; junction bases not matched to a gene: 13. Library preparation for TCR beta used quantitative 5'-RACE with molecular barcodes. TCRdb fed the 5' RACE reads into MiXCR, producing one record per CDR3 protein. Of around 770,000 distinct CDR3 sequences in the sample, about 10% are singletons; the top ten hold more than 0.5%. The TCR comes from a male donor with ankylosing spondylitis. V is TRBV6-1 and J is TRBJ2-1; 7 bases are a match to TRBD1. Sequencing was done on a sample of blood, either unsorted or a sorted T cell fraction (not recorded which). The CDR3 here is CASSPSGGRSDNEQFF. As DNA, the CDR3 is TGTGCCAGCAGCCCGTCAGGGGGTAGGTCCGACAATGAGCAGTTCTTC.